The sequence of this T cell receptor beta chain was determined in a study of T cells in Graves' hyperthyroidism and ophthalmopathy. The CDR3 regions of TCR beta were amplified from RNA transcripts. The TCR CDR3 was amplified in a first-round RT-PCR using the HTBI primer set. One entry per CDR3 protein results from TCRdb running MiXCR on the multiplex PCR reads. The sample comprises 730,000 or so distinct CDR3 sequences, about 17% of which are singletons, and around 15% rests with the top ten. Notes on the study in general: Progression to ophthalmopathy was predicted a median of roughly 6.6 months early.

Newly diagnosed patients aged 18 to 65 had hyperthyroidism of under 2 months' duration. There are many counts of this clonotype. No antigen is known for it. The source is a woman aged 45-65 years with Graves' hyperthyroidism that later progressed to Graves' ophthalmopathy. The specimen was blood.

In DNA form, the CDR3 reads TGTGCCAGCAGTTCTTCCAGAACAGGGGGGGTATTCTTT. The encoded protein is CASSSSRTGGVFF. The V gene is TRBV12-3 or TRBV12-4, the J gene TRBJ1-1; 8 nucleotides line up with TRBD1. V gave up 4 bases and J gave up 14 bases; unmatched junction bases: 12. CDR3 size: 13 residues.